The 24 T cell receptor beta chains reported below all come from one sample, sequenced in a study of CD8+CD57+ T cells in acquired aplastic anemia. Using genomic DNA as the template, TCR beta VDJ and CDR3 profiling was carried out. One entry per CDR3 protein results from TCRdb running MiXCR on the reads. Of 50,000 to 70,000 distinct CDR3 sequences in the sample, around 55% were seen once. Material: sorted CD4+, CD8+, or CD8+CD57+ T cells (not recorded which) from PBMCs. These receptor sequences come from a human donor in good health, serving as a control.

This clonotype has ten or more counts. The chain has TRBV6-1 and TRBJ2-1; 8 nucleotides align to TRBD2. Germline CDR1 reads MNHNS; CDR2 reads SASEGT. The CDR3 has 14 amino acids. Trimming removed 5 bases from V and 2 bases from J; junction bases left unmatched: 2. Here the CDR3 reads CASSPGLAYNEQFF. CDR3 bases: TGTGCCAGCAGTCCGGGACTAGCCTACAATGAGCAGTTCTTC.

The chain couples TRBV20-1 to TRBJ1-3; 8 nucleotides line up with TRBD1. Germline CDR1 and CDR2: DFQATT and SNEGSKA (reference sequence). The CDR3 length is 17 residues. Germline trimming cut 5 bases from V and 4 bases from J; bases unmatched to any gene: 16. The CDR3 DNA reads as TGCAGTGCTCGTTCACCCCGAGGACAGGGCCAGGGAAACACCATATATTTT. It translates to CSARSPRGQGQGNTIYF.

V is TRBV5-4 and J is TRBJ2-7, with D perhaps given as TRBD1 or TRBD2 (5 bases each). In germline, CDR1 is SGHNT, CDR2 YYREEE (reference sequence). The CDR3 consists of 13 residues. V lost 4 bases and J lost 3, with 11 bases in between. CDR3 region: CASSRDGGYEQYF. CDR3 DNA sequence: TGTGCCAGCAGCCGGGACGGTGGCTACGAGCAGTACTTC.

The sample holds many counts of this clonotype. This chain joins TRBV20-1 and TRBJ1-1; D is unclear. Trimming removed 6 bases from V and 3 bases from J, with 11 bases in between. This CDR3 is built from 12 residues. Germline CDR1 reads DFQATT; CDR2 reads SNEGSKA (reference sequence). The CDR3 loop is CSALGWDTEAFF. CDR3 sequence (DNA): TGCAGTGCCCTAGGTTGGGACACTGAAGCTTTCTTT.

The chain combines TRBV6-1 with TRBJ2-1; D might be TRBD1 or TRBD2, each matching 5 bases. CDR3 length: 16 amino acids. Germline CDR1 reads MNHNS; CDR2 reads SASEGT. V lost 1 base and J lost 7, with 17 bases in between. In nucleotides, the CDR3 is TGTGCCAGCAGTGAAGGCTTGGGACGGGGCCGTAATGAGCAGTTCTTC. This sequence encodes CASSEGLGRGRNEQFF.

The rearrangement joins TRBV6-4 to TRBJ2-3, with D uncertain. Germline CDR1 MRHNA, CDR2 SNTAGT. Between the trimmed V and J ends, which lost 1 base and 2 bases, there was a span of 1 base. The CDR3 consists of 12 residues. CDR3 in DNA: TGTGCCAGCAGTGACTACACAGATACGCAGTATTTT. This codes for CASSDYTDTQYF.

This chain connects TRBV19 to TRBJ2-7; 10 bases agree with TRBD2. The germline gives CDR1 LNHDA, CDR2 SQIVND (reference sequence). The ends lost 5 bases at V and 2 bases at J; junction bases unmatched: 6. This CDR3 spans 15 amino acids. In DNA, the CDR3 is TGTGCCAGTAGTCCCGAGCTAGCGGGAGCCTACGAGCAGTACTTC. Translated: CASSPELAGAYEQYF. Filled out from reference TRBV19 and TRBJ2-7, the complete variable domain reads DGGITQSPKYLFRKEGQNVTLSCEQNLNHDAMYWYRQDPGQGLRLIYYSQIVNDFQKGDIAEGYSVSREKKESFPLTVTSAQKNPTAFYLCASSPELAGAYEQYFGPGTRLTVT.

This sequence joins TRBV14 and TRBJ1-3; 7 bases agree with TRBD1. V lost 2 bases and J lost 7; bases outside the gene matches: 14. Germline CDR1 SGHDN, CDR2 FVKESK. The CDR3 contains 17 residues. The CDR3 DNA sequence: TGTGCCAGCAGCCAACTACGGGACAGCCCTCCGGGGAACACCATATATTTT. This encodes CASSQLRDSPPGNTIYF.

The chain uses TRBV2 and TRBJ1-6, with D uncertain. This CDR3 has 14 residues. V lost 5 bases, J lost 7 bases, and 12 bases lay in between. CDR1 is SNHLY and CDR2 is FYNNEI in the germline V gene. Written as DNA, the CDR3 is TGTGCCAGCAGTTCCCTGGGGTCCAATTCACCCCTCCACTTT. This gives the protein CASSSLGSNSPLHF.

Ten or more counts support this clonotype. The chain carries TRBV5-1 and TRBJ2-7; 7 positions agree with TRBD1. Germline loops: CDR1 SGHRS, CDR2 YFSETQ. The CDR3 runs 16 residues. V lost 1 base and J lost 4; bases outside the gene matches: 11. The CDR3: CASSLPGDSIGYEQYF. For the CDR3, the DNA is TGCGCCAGCAGCTTGCCTGGGGACAGCATCGGGTACGAGCAGTACTTC.

This rearrangement joins TRBV5-5 to TRBJ1-1, with unresolved D. CDR1 is SGHKS, CDR2 YYEKEE, per germline (reference sequence). This CDR3 comprises 14 residues. V shed 0 bases and J shed 0 bases, with 6 bases lying between them. CDR3 coding DNA: TGTGCCAGCAGCTTGGAACGGATGAACACTGAAGCTTTCTTT. Translating gives CASSLERMNTEAFF.

The J gene is TRBJ1-5, the V gene TRBV9; tentative D call: TRBD1 (5 bases). This CDR3 has 11 amino acids. V was cut by 4 bases and J by 11 bases, with 10 bases left in between. The germline gives CDR1 SGDLS, CDR2 YYNGEE. The CDR3 loop reads CASSSGGTQHF. The CDR3 nucleotides are TGTGCCAGCAGCAGTGGGGGGACCCAGCATTTT.

This rearrangement joins TRBV7-8 to TRBJ1-1; D ambiguous. The CDR3 runs 15 residues. CDR1 is SGHVS, CDR2 FQNEAQ, per germline. Trimming took 1 base from V and 0 from J, leaving 9 bases between them. CDR3 loop: CASSLVSYMNTEAFF. In DNA form, the CDR3 reads TGTGCCAGCAGCTTAGTGAGCTATATGAACACTGAAGCTTTCTTT.

This rearrangement joins TRBV7-6 to TRBJ2-5; D could derive from TRBD1 or TRBD2 (6 bases each). Germline V lookup: CDR1 SGHVS, CDR2 FNYEAQ. The CDR3 is 13 amino acids. V was clipped by 5 bases and J by 5 bases, with 12 bases between them. In DNA, the CDR3 is TGTGCCAGCAGCCGAGGGGGAGGTGAGACCCAGTACTTC. Protein product: CASSRGGGETQYF.

The rearrangement joins TRBV24-1 to TRBJ1-5, with 7 bases identical to TRBD1. The trim removed 7 bases at V and 9 bases at J, leaving 11 bases unmatched. CDR3 length: 14 amino acids. CDR1 KGHDR and CDR2 SFDVKD come from the germline V gene. The chain's CDR3 is CATRGTVDWRPQHF. The CDR3 region has the DNA TGTGCCACCAGGGGGACAGTAGATTGGAGGCCCCAGCATTTT.

V usage is TRBV28 and J usage is TRBJ1-2; tentatively, D is TRBD1 (6 bases). Trimming left V 6 bases short and J 2 bases short, with 13 bases between. This CDR3 region has 14 residues. Per the germline V gene, CDR1 is MDHEN and CDR2 is SYDVKM. For the CDR3, the DNA is TGTGCCAGCAGGCTGACAGGACCCAACTATGGCTACACCTTC. It yields the protein CASRLTGPNYGYTF.

The chain recombines TRBV20-1 with TRBJ1-5, with 8 bases fitting TRBD1. The CDR3 is made up of 13 amino acids. The junction had 5 bases not matched to a gene; V was cut back by 5 bases and J by 5 bases. Germline CDR1 DFQATT, CDR2 SNEGSKA (reference sequence). The CDR3 DNA sequence: TGCAGTGCTTTGGACAGGGCTGATCAGCCCCAGCATTTT. Protein sequence: CSALDRADQPQHF.

The chain uses TRBV24-1 and TRBJ1-1; tentative D call: TRBD1 (5 bases). The germline V gene has CDR1 KGHDR and CDR2 SFDVKD. With 5 bases removed from V and 0 bases from J, the gap between germline ends came to 12 bases. This CDR3 region has 15 residues. The CDR3: CATSATGNMNTEAFF. CDR3 nucleotide sequence: TGTGCCACCAGTGCTACAGGAAACATGAACACTGAAGCTTTCTTT.

This clonotype has only a few counts. The chain links TRBV30 to TRBJ1-5, with 10 bases that match TRBD1. Losses at the gene ends were 6 bases for V and 5 bases for J; bases not matched to a gene: 10. Germline values: CDR1 GTSNPN, CDR2 SVGIG (reference sequence). The length of the CDR3 is 15 residues. The CDR3 spells CACRTRDRGDQPQHF. CDR3 DNA: TGTGCCTGCCGGACCCGGGACAGGGGCGATCAGCCCCAGCATTTT.

Concerning this clonotype itself: One end of the junction is discordant with germline, which a read error may explain. The rearrangement joins TRBV30 to TRBJ2-3, with D perhaps TRBD2 (7 bases). CDR1 is GTSNPN and CDR2 is SVGIG in the germline V gene (reference sequence). The CDR3 is made up of 15 amino acids. The DNA for the CDR3 is TGTGCCCGGAGTCACCGGGGGGCCGTGACAGATACGCAGTATTTT. It translates to CARSHRGAVTDTQYF.

Here the CDR3 DNA reads TGTGCCACCAGCAGAGATCGTTCCCCCTCTACCTACGAGCAGTACTTC. It encodes CATSRDRSPSTYEQYF. The V call is TRBV15, the J call TRBJ2-7; D is ambiguous. This CDR3 is 16 amino acids long. Trimming left V 0 bases short and J 2 bases short, with 14 bases between. From germline, CDR1 is LNHNV and CDR2 YYDKDF (reference sequence).

This clonotype appeared a single time. The chain carries TRBV20-1 and TRBJ1-4, with D hard to call. This CDR3 spans 13 amino acids. Germline-derived CDR1 and CDR2 are DFQATT and SNEGSKA (reference sequence). V was cut by 0 bases and J by 5 bases, with 7 bases left in between. The CDR3 region is CSARDRVNEKLFF. The CDR3 bases are TGCAGTGCTAGAGATCGGGTGAATGAAAAACTGTTTTTT.

J is TRBJ2-3 and V is TRBV19; TRBD1 matches at 8 bases. CDR3 length: 14 residues. V lost 9 bases to trimming and J lost 1 base; unmatched junction nucleotides: 6. Germline values: CDR1 LNHDA, CDR2 SQIVND (reference sequence). CDR3 sequence reads: CASRPGQGTDTQYF. DNA for the CDR3: TGTGCCAGCAGACCGGGACAGGGCACAGATACGCAGTATTTT.

This clonotype has a handful of counts. V is TRBV9 and J is TRBJ2-2; perhaps TRBD2 as D (5 bases). The CDR3 covers 13 residues. V was cut by 1 base and J by 4 bases, with 5 bases left in between. CDR1 SGDLS and CDR2 YYNGEE come from the germline V gene. The CDR3 sequence: CASSVSGTGELFF. The CDR3 DNA reads as TGTGCCAGCAGCGTAAGCGGCACCGGGGAGCTGTTTTTT.